This T cell receptor (beta chain) derives from a study of cytomegalovirus exposure and HLA in healthy donors. Study-wide points: One variant, a missense change in DCLRE1C, was linked in a later analysis to TCR beta V- and J-gene trimming. It was taken for granted in presence/absence analyses that sequencing depth across donors was roughly uniform. Because they were indistinguishable, some V segments, including TRBV6-2 and TRBV6-3, were excluded.

Vbeta (60) and Jbeta (13) primers were used in the PCR. Generated by immunoSEQ multiplex PCR, the TCRdb table keeps only in-frame clones and is missing some. The sample shows 180,000 or so clones, approximately 81% of them seen only once. The CDR3 length is 16 residues. With 7 bases clipped from V and 1 base from J, the junction kept 8 bases outside the gene matches. In germline, CDR1 is MDHEN, CDR2 SYDVKM. As concerns this clone: What it binds is unknown.

The sample consisted of PBMCs. V usage is TRBV28 and J usage is TRBJ2-5; 11 bases map to TRBD1. This clonotype originated in a woman aged 18-35 years in good health and CMV-seronegative. The CDR3 DNA reads TGTGCCAGCAATCGGGGACAGGGGGGATTCCAAGAGACCCAGTACTTC. Residues: CASNRGQGGFQETQYF.